The 3 T cell receptor beta chains given below trace back to one sample, sequenced in a study of T cell responses to AZD1222 COVID-19 vaccine. Libraries were prepared by immunoSEQ multiplex PCR; TCRdb keeps only in-frame clonotypes and omits some of them. The sample shows about 150,000 clones, 70% to 90% of them seen only once. This specimen was peripheral blood, taken on day 0 of AZD1222 vaccination. The receptors were gathered from an adult in good health.

V gene TRBV28 combines with J gene TRBJ1-5; the D gene is possibly TRBD1 (5 bases). Trimming removed 6 bases at V and 3 bases at J, with 12 bases between. The CDR3 spans 14 residues. Germline lookup yields CDR1 MDHEN and CDR2 SYDVKM. CDR3 nucleotides: TGTGCCAGCAGGGGGGGACGGCTCAATCAGCCCCAGCATTTT. As protein: CASRGGRLNQPQHF.

V usage is TRBV6-6 and J usage is TRBJ1-4, with a possible D match to TRBD1 (6 bases). In germline, CDR1 is MNHNY, CDR2 SVGAGI (reference sequence). The V end lost 5 bases, the J end lost 5 bases, and 21 bases lay between the germline ends. The CDR3 has 17 residues. CDR3 sequence reads: CASSPSPYRAGNEKLFF. The CDR3 nucleotides read TGTGCCAGCAGTCCATCACCCTACAGGGCCGGGAATGAAAAACTGTTTTTT.

The sample holds one count of this clone. The V gene is TRBV18, the J gene TRBJ1-6; D remains unclear. Germline CDR1 reads KGHSH; CDR2 reads LQKENI. The CDR3 loop spans 15 amino acids. Between the trimmed V and J ends, which lost 3 bases and 6 bases, there was a span of 12 bases. The CDR3 sequence is CASSPPDPANSPLHF. DNA of the CDR3: TGTGCCAGCTCACCGCCGGACCCAGCTAATTCACCCCTCCACTTT.